In its sample, the clone carrying this TCR beta chain was seen a few times. Its cognate antigen is unknown. This sample was taken from a study of identical twins. Study-wide results and caveats: The analysis was cross-sectional rather than longitudinal within donors. Out-of-frame beta sequences exhibited a weaker degree of excess twin sharing.

Unique molecular identifiers were present on cDNA, and template switching added a universal primer site. One entry per CDR3 protein, called by TCRdb with MiXCR from the 5' RACE reads. Of fewer than 650,000 distinct CDR3 sequences in the sample, roughly 7.1% are singletons; the top ten hold about 1.5%. Trimming took off 1 base at V and 0 bases at J, with 7 bases between the two ends. The CDR3 covers 15 residues. Germline V CDR1 and CDR2: SGHVS, FQNEAQ. These same data were also listed under a study on yellow fever vaccine responses in identical twins. From that second work: The T cell response to vaccination in identical twins was reportedly partly convergent and partly personalized.

The sample consisted of PBMCs. The V call is TRBV7-8, the J call TRBJ1-5; D uncertain. The sequence was obtained from a young woman in good health. The CDR3, as DNA: TGTGCCAGCAGCTTAGGGGAGGGTAGCAATCAGCCCCAGCATTTT. It specifies CASSLGEGSNQPQHF.